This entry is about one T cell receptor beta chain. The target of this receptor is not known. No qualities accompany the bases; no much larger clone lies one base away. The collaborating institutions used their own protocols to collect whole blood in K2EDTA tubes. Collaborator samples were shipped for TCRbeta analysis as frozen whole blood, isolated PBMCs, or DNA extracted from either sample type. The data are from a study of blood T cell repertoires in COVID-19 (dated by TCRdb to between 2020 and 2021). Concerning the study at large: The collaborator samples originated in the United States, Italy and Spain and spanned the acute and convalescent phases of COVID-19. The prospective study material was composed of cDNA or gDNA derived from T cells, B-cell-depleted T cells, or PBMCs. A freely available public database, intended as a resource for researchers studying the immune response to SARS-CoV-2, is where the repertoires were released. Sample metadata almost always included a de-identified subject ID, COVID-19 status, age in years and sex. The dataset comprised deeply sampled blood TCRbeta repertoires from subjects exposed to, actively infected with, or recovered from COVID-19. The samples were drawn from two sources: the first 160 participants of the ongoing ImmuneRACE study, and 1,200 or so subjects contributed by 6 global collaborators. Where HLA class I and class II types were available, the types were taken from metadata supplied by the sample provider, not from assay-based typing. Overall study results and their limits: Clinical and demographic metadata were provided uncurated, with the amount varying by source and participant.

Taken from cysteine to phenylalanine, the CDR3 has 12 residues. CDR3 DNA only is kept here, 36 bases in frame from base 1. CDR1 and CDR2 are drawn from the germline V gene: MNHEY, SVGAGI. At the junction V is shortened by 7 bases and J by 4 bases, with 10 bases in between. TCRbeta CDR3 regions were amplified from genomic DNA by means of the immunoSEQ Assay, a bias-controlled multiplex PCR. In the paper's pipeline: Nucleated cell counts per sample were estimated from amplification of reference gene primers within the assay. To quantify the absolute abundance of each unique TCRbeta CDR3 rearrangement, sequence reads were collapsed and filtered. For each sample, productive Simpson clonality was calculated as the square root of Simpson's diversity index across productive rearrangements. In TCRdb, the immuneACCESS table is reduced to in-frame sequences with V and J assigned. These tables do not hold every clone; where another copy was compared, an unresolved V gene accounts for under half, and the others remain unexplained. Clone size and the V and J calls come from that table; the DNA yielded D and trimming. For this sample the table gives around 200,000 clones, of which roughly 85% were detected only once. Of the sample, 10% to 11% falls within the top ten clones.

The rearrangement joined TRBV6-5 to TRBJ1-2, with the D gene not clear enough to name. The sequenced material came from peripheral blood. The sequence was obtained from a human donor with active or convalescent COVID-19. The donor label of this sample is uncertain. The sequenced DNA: TGTGCCAGCAAACCGACAACCTATGGCTACACCTTC. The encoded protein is CASKPTTYGYTF.